The TCR beta chain under discussion was sequenced for a study of blood T cell repertoires in COVID-19. Study-wide background: Acute and convalescent COVID-19 specimens originated in the United States, Italy and Spain. Nucleic acid was either cDNA or gDNA, and it came from T cells, B-cell-depleted T cells, or PBMCs.

Per the authors' pipeline: Cell counts per sample came from amplifying reference gene primers. Generated by immunoSEQ multiplex PCR, the TCRdb table keeps only in-frame clones and is missing some. V and J calls and clone size are given by that table; D and trimming were obtained from the DNA. The table lists about 230,000 clones, 65% to 85% of them singletons. There are 15 residues in the CDR3. Looked up from germline, CDR1 is SEHNR and CDR2 is FQNEAQ (reference sequence). The V end was cut by 2 bases, the J end by 9 bases, with 14 bases between. The chain combines TRBV7-9 with TRBJ1-6, with unresolved D. Material for sequencing was peripheral blood. The TCR originated in a man aged 35-49 years with acute or convalescent COVID-19. Written as DNA, the CDR3 is TGTGCCAGCAGCTTACTCGGTCCCGCCGGTTCACCCCTCCACTTT. This translates into CASSLLGPAGSPLHF.